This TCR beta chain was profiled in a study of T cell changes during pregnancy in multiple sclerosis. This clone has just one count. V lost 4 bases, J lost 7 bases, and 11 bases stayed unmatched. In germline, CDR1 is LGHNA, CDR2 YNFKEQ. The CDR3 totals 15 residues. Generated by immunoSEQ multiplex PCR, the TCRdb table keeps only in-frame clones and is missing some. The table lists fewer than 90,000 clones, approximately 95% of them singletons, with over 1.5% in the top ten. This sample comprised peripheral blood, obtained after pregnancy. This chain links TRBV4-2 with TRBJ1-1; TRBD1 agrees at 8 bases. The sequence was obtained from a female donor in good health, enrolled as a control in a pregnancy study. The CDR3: CASSRTGGGIGEAFF. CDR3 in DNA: TGTGCCAGCAGCCGCACAGGGGGGGGGATTGGTGAAGCTTTCTTT.